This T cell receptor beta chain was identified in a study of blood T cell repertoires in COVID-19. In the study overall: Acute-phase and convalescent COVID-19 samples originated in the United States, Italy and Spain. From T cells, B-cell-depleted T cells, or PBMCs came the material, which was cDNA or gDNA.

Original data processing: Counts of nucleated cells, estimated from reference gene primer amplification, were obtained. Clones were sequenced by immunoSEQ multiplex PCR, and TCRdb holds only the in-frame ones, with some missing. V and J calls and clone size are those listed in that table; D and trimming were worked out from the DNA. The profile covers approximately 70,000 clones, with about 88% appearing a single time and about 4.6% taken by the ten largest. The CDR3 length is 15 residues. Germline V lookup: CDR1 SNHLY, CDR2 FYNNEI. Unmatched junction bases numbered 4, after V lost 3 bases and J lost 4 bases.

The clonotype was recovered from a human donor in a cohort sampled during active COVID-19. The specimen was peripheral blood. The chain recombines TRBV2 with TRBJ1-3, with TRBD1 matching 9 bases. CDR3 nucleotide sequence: TGTGCCAGCAGTGAGGGGACAGGGTACGGAAACACCATATATTTT. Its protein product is CASSEGTGYGNTIYF.